This entry is about one T cell receptor beta chain. The data were obtained in a study of cytomegalovirus exposure and HLA in healthy donors. CDR1 and CDR2 from the germline V gene are MDHEN and SYDVKM. There are 13 residues in the CDR3. The trim removed 7 bases at V and 5 bases at J, leaving 2 bases unmatched. The PCR ran on 60 Vbeta and 13 Jbeta primers. The repertoire was sequenced with immunoSEQ multiplex PCR; TCRdb's copy has only in-frame clones and lacks some. This repertoire shows about 35,000 clones, roughly 80% found once; its top ten account for approximately 6%. The sequence was obtained from a male donor in good health and CMV-seronegative. Source material: PBMCs. This chain joins TRBV28 and TRBJ2-5; 12 bases map to TRBD2. CDR3 in amino acids: CASKLAGGETQYF. The CDR3 region has the DNA TGTGCCAGCAAGCTAGCGGGAGGGGAGACCCAGTACTTC.